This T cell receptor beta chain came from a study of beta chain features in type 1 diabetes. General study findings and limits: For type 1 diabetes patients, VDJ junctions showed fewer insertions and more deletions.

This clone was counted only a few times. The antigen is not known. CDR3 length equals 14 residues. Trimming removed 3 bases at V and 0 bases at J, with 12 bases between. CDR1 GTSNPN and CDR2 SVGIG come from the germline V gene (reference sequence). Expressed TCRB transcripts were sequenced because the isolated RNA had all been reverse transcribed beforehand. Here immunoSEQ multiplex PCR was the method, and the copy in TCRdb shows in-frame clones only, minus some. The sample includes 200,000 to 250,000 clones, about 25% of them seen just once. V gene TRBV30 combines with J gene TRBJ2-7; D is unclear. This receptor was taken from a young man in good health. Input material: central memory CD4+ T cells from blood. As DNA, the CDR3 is TGTGCCTGGAGGTCACGGACGGCCTCCTACGAGCAGTACTTC. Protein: CAWRSRTASYEQYF.